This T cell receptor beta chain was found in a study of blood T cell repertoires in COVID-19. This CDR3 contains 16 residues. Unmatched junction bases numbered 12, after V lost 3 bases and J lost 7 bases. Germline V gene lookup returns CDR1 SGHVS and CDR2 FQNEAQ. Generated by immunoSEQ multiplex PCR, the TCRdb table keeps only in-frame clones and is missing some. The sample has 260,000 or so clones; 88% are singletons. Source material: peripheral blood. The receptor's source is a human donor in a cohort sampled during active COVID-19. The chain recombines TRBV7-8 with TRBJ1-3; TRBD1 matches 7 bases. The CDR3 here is CASSFQTGSNRNTIYF. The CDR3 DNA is TGTGCCAGCAGCTTTCAGACAGGGTCTAATAGGAACACCATATATTTT.